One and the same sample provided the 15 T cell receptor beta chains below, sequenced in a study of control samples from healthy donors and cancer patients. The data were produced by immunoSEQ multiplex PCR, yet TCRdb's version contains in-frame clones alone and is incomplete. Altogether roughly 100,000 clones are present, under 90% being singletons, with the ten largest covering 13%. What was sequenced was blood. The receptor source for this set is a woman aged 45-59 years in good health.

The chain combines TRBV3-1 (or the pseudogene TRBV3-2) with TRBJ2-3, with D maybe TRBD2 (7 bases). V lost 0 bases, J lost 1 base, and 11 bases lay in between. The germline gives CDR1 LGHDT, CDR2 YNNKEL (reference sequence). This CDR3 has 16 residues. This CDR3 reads CASSQDIGGRTDTQYF. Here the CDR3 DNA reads TGTGCCAGCAGCCAAGATATCGGGGGGCGCACAGATACGCAGTATTTT.

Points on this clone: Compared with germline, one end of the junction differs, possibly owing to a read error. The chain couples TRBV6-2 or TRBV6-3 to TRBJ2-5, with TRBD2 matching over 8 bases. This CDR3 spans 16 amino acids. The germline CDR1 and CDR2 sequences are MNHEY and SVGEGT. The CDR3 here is CASSYSAGRDQGTQYF. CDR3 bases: TGTGCCAGCAGTTACTCAGCCGGGAGGGATCAAGGGACCCAGTACTTC.

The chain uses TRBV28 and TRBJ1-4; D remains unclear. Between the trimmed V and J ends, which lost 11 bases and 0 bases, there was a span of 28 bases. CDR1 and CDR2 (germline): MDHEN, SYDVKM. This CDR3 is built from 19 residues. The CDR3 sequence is CAASSLSGSKAATNEKLFF. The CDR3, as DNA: TGTGCCGCAAGCAGTTTATCTGGTAGTAAAGCAGCAACTAATGAAAAACTGTTTTTT.

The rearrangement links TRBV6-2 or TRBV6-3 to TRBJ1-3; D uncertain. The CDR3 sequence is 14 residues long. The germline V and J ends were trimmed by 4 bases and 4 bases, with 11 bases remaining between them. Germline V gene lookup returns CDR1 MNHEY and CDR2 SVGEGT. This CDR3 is CASSSWTIGNTIYF. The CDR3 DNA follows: TGTGCCAGCAGTTCGTGGACGATCGGAAACACCATATATTTT.

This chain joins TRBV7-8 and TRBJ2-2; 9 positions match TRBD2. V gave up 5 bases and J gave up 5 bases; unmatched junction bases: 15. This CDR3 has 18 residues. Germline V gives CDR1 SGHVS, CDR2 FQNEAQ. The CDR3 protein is CASSRETGAGGRTGELFF. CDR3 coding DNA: TGTGCCAGCAGCCGAGAGACGGGAGCGGGGGGCAGGACCGGGGAGCTGTTTTTT.

CDR3 nucleotide sequence: TGTGCCGTCGGACAGGGAAACTCTGGAAACACCATATATTTT. Residues: CAVGQGNSGNTIYF. The chain recombines TRBV10-3 with TRBJ1-3; TRBD1 agrees at 8 bases. The CDR3 is 14 residues long. Germline loops: CDR1 ENHRY, CDR2 SYGVKD. Trimming at V came to 11 bases and at J to 0 bases, leaving 6 bases not matched to a gene.

The CDR3 nucleotides are TGTGCCAGCAGCCTCGGACCGGCTAATGAAAAACTGTTTTTT. This sequence encodes CASSLGPANEKLFF. The genes are TRBV11-2 and TRBJ1-4; D is uncertain. The length of the CDR3 is 14 residues. The V and J ends lost 5 bases and 3 bases respectively, with 10 bases between them. CDR1 is SGHAT, CDR2 FQNNGV, per germline.

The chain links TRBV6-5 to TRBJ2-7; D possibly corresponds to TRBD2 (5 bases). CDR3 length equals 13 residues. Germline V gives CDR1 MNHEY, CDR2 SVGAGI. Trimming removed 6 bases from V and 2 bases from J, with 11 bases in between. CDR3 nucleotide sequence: TGTGCCAGCAGCGAGTGGACTGCCTACGAGCAGTACTTC. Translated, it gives CASSEWTAYEQYF.

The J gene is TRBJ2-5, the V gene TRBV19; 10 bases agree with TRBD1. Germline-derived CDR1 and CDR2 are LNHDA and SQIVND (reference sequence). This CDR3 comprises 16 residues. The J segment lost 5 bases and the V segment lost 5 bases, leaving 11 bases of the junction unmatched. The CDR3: CASSPRTGGFEETQYF. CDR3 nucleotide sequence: TGTGCCAGTAGTCCCCGGACAGGGGGATTTGAGGAGACCCAGTACTTC.

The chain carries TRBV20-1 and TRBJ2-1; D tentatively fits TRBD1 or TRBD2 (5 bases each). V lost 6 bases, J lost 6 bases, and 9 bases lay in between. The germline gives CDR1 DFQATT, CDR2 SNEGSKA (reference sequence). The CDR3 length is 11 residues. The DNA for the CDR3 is TGCAGTGCAACCGGGACCAATGAGCAGTTCTTC. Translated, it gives CSATGTNEQFF.

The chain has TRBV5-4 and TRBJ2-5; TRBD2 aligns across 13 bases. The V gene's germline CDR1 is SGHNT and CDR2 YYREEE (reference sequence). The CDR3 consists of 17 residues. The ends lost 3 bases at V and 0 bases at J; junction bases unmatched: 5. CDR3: CASSSGGLAGYQETQYF. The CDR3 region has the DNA TGTGCCAGCAGCTCGGGGGGACTAGCGGGGTACCAAGAGACCCAGTACTTC.

The CDR3 protein is CASSPEAGMDGLAKNIQYF. The CDR3 coding sequence is TGTGCCAGCAGCCCGGAGGCGGGGATGGACGGACTAGCCAAAAACATTCAGTACTTC. J is TRBJ2-4 and V is TRBV7-6, with D perhaps TRBD2 (6 bases). The CDR3 covers 19 residues. The V and J ends lost 5 bases and 0 bases respectively, with 23 bases between them. Germline CDR1 is SGHVS and CDR2 is FNYEAQ.

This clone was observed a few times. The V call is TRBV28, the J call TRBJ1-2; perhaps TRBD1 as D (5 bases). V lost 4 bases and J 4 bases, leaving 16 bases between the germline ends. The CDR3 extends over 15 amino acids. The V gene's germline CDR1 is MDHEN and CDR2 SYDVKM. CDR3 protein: CASSSPGRTFYGYTF. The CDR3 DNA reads TGTGCCAGCAGTTCACCGGGACGGACTTTCTATGGCTACACCTTC.

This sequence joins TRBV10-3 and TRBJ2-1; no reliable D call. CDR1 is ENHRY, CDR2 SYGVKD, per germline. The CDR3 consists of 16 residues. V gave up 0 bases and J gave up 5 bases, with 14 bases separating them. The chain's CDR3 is CAISESPARTHNEQFF. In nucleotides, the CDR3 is TGTGCCATCAGTGAGTCGCCAGCGCGAACCCACAATGAGCAGTTCTTC.

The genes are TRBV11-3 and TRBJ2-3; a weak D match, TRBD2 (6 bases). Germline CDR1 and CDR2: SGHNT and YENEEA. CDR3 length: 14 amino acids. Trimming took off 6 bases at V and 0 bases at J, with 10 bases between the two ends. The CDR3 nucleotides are TGTGCCAGCAGTAGCGGAGCTAGCACAGATACGCAGTATTTT. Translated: CASSSGASTDTQYF.